This T cell receptor beta chain emerged from a study of T cells expressing NK-cell markers. The overall study: Researchers got TCR beta repertoires out of sorted CD3+CD56+NKG2C+, CD3+CD56+NKG2C- and CD3+CD56-NKG2C+ T cells. Seven HCMV-seropositive donors and one seronegative donor made up the eight sequenced donors.

Using the 5' RACE reads, TCRdb records one entry per CDR3 protein without DNA. The sample's table shows a few hundred thousand distinct CDR3 sequences. General observations from the study: These same clonotypes (in several donors) also led the CD3+CD56-NKG2C+ fraction.

Points on this clonotype: The antigen is not known.

Sequencing used blood T cells: a sorted CD56 or NKG2C T cell subset, CD4+ or CD8+ T cells, or bulk PBMC T cells (not recorded which). This TCR came from a man in his late teens or twenties in good health.

The CDR3 loop reads CGLSGRDGDTQYF. The chain carries TRBV30 and TRBJ2-3; without DNA, the TCRdb call of TRBD2 cannot be checked. CDR1 and CDR2 (germline): GTSNPN, SVGIG (reference sequence). The CDR3 has 13 residues.